This T cell receptor beta chain was captured in a study of a mutant IDH1 vaccine in newly diagnosed glioma. Study-wide context: Among treated patients, about 60% were male and around 38% female, and mean age was approximately 40 years.

Some clones are missing from TCRdb's copy, which holds only in-frame ones; the method was immunoSEQ multiplex PCR. This sample yields around 60,000 clones, of which about four fifths are seen a single time; 3.8% belongs to the top ten. With regard to this clone: Its antigen is unknown.

Specified time point: week 47, end of study. The investigators gave 300 ug of mutant IDH1 20-mer peptide in each vaccine dose, together with topical imiquimod. Every donor had a new WHO grade 3 or 4 astrocytoma that was IDH1-mutant, with loss of nuclear ATRX. The sequence derives from a man under 40 with glioma. The source was PBMCs, collected from a glioma patient whose treatment included an IDH1 peptide vaccine.

The CDR3 DNA sequence: TGCGCCAGCACGGTCGGGGGCGCTTTGGACGAGCAGTACTTC. This codes for CASTVGGALDEQYF. This chain links TRBV5-1 with TRBJ2-7; D tentatively reads TRBD1 or TRBD2 (6 bases each). CDR1 is SGHRS and CDR2 is YFSETQ in the germline V gene. CDR3 length equals 14 residues. The germline V and J ends were trimmed by 6 bases and 5 bases, with 18 bases remaining between them.